This TCR beta chain derives from a study of shared clonotypes between healthy human individuals. Study outcomes and limitations: Sample collection involved blood only; tissue repertoires are likely different. In general, naive subsets displayed greater estimated richness than memory subsets did. Clonotype sharing among donors was expected to depend on sequencing depth.

CD8 cells regarded as naive lacked CD45RO, were positively chosen for CCR7, and omitted terminally differentiated effector memory CD45RA+ cells. Donors comprised healthy HIV-negative adults lacking recent acute infections or vaccinations. In the case of this clone: The antigen is unknown.

The repertoire was sequenced with immunoSEQ multiplex PCR; TCRdb's copy has only in-frame clones and lacks some. This repertoire shows about 2 million clones, about 94% found once; its top ten account for 0.85% to 1.3%. In germline, CDR1 is MNHNS, CDR2 SASEGT. The CDR3 has 14 amino acids. Between the trimmed V and J ends, which lost 8 bases and 4 bases, there was a span of 17 bases. The TCR was taken from a man between 18 and 35 years old in good health. The material sequenced was naive CD8+ T cells sorted from blood. This sequence joins TRBV6-1 and TRBJ1-2; D remains unclear. The CDR3 spells CASREVTELYGYTF. The CDR3 nucleotides are TGTGCCAGCCGGGAAGTCACAGAGCTCTATGGCTACACCTTC.